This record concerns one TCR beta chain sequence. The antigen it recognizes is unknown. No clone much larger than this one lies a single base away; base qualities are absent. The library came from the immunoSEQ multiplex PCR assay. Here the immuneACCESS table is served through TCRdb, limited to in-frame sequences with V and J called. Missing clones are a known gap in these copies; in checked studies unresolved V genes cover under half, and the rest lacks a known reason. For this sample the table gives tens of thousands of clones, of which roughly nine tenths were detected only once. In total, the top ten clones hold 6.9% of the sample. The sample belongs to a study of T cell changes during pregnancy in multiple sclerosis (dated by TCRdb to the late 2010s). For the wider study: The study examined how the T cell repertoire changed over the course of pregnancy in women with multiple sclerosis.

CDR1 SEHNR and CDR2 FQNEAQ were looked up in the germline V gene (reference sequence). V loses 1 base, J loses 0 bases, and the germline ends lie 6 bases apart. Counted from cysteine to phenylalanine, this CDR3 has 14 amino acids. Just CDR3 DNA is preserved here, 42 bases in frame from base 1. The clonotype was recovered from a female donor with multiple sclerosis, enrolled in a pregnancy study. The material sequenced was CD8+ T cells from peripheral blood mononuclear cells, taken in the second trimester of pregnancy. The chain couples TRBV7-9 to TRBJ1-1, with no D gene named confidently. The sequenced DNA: TGTGCCAGCAGCTTAGACGGGTTGAACACTGAAGCTTTCTTT. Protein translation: CASSLDGLNTEAFF.